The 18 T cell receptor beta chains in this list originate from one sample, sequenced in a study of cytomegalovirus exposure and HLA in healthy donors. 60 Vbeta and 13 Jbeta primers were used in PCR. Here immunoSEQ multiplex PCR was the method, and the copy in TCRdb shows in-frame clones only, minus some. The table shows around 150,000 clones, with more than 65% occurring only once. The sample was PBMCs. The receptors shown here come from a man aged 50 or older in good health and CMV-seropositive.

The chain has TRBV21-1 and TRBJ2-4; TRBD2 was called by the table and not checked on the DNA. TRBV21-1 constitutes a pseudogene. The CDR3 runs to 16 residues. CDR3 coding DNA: TGTGCCAGCAGCAAAGGCTATGATCTAGCCAAAAACATTCAGTACTTC. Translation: CASSKGYDLAKNIQYF.

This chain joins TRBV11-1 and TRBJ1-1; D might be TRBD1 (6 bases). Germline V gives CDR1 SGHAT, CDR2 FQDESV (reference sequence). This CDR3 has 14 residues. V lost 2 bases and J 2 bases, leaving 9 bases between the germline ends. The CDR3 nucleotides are TGTGCCAGCAGCTTAAGGACAGCAAACACTGAAGCTTTCTTT. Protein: CASSLRTANTEAFF.

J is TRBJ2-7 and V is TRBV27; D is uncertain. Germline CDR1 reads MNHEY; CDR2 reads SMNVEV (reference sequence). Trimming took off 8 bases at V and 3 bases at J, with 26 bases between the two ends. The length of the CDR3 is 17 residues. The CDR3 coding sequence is TGTGCCAGCGGATTCCTTAGTGGAGACGTAAGGATCTACGAGCAGTACTTC. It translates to CASGFLSGDVRIYEQYF.

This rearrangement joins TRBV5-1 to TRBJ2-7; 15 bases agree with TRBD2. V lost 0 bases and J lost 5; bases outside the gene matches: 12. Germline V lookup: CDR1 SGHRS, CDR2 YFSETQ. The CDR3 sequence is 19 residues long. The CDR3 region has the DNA TGCGCCAGCAGCTTGGCCATGAATAGGACTAGCGGGAGGGCCCACGAGCAGTACTTC. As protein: CASSLAMNRTSGRAHEQYF.

The CDR3 region has the DNA TGTGCCAGCAGCTTACCCGCAGGGCGGGAGACCCAGTACTTC. Its protein product is CASSLPAGRETQYF. The J gene is TRBJ2-5, the V gene TRBV11-2, with D possibly being TRBD1 (5 bases). Trimming pared 2 bases from V and 5 bases from J, leaving 12 bases between. Germline assignment: CDR1 SGHAT and CDR2 FQNNGV. There are 14 residues in the CDR3.

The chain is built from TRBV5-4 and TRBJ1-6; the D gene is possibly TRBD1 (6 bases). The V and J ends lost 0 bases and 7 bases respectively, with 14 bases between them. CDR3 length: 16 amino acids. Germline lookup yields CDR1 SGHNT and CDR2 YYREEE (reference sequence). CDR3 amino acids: CASSLGGGGRNSPLHF. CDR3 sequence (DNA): TGTGCCAGCAGCTTGGGGGGTGGGGGCCGGAATTCACCCCTCCACTTT.

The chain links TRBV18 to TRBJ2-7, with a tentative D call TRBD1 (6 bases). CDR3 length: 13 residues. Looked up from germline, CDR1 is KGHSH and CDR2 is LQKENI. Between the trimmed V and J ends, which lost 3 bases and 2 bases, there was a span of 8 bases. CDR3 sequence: CASSPRQAYEQYF. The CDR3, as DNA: TGTGCCAGCTCACCCAGACAGGCCTACGAGCAGTACTTC.

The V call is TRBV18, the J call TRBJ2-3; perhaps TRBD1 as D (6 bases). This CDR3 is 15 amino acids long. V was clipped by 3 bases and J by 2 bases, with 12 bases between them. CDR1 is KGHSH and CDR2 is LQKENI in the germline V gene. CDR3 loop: CASSPDGQSTDTQYF. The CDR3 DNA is TGTGCCAGCTCACCTGACGGACAGTCCACAGATACGCAGTATTTT.

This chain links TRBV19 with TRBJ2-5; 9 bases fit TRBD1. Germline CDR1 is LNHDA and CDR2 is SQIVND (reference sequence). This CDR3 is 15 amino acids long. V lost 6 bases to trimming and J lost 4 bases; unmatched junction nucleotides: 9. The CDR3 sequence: CASSLRTGEAETQYF. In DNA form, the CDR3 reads TGTGCCAGTAGCTTACGGACAGGGGAGGCAGAGACCCAGTACTTC.

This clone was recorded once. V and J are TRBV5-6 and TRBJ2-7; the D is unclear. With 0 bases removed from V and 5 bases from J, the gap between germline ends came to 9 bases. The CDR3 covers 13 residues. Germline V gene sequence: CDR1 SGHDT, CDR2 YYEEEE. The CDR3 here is CASSLVGGHEQYF. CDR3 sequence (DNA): TGTGCCAGCAGCTTGGTTGGCGGCCACGAGCAGTACTTC.

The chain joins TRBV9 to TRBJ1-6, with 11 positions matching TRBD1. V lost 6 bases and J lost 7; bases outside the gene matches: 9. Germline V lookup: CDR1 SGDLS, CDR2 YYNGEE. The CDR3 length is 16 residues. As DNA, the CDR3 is TGTGCCAGCAACCGTGACGGGACAGGGGGAAATTCACCCCTCCACTTT. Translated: CASNRDGTGGNSPLHF.

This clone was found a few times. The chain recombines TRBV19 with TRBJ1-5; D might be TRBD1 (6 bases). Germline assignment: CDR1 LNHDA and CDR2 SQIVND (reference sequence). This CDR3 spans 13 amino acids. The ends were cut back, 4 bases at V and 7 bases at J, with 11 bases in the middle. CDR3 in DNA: TGTGCCAGTAGTACAGGGGTTGGGCAGCCCCAGCATTTT. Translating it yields CASSTGVGQPQHF. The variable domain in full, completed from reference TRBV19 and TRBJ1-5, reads DGGITQSPKYLFRKEGQNVTLSCEQNLNHDAMYWYRQDPGQGLRLIYYSQIVNDFQKGDIAEGYSVSREKKESFPLTVTSAQKNPTAFYLCASSTGVGQPQHFGDGTRLSIL.

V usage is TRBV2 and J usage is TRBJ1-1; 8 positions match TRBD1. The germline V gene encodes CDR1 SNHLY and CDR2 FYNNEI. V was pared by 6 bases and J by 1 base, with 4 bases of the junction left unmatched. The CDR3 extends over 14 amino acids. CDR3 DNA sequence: TGTGCCAGCAGAACAGGGGGGGCGAACACTGAAGCTTTCTTT. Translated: CASRTGGANTEAFF.

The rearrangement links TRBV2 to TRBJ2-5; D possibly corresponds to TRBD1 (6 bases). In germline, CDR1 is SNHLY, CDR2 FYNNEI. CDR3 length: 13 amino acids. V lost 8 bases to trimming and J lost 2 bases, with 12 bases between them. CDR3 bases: TGTGCCAGCGGAAGGGGGTCTCAAGAGACCCAGTACTTC. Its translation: CASGRGSQETQYF.

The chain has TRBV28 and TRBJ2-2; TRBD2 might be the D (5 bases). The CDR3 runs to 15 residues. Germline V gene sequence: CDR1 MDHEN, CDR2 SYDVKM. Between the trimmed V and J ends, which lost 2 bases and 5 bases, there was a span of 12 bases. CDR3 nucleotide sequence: TGTGCCAGCAGTTTAATGTTATGGGAGACCGGGGAGCTGTTTTTT. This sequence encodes CASSLMLWETGELFF.

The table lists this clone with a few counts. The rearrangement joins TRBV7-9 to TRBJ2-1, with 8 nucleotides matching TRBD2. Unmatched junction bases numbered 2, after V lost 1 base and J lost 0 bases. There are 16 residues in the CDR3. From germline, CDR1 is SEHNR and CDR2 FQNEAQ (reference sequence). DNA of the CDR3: TGTGCCAGCAGCTTAGGAAGCGGGAGCTCCTACAATGAGCAGTTCTTC. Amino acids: CASSLGSGSSYNEQFF. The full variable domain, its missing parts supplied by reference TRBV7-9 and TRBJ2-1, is DTGVSQNPRHKITKRGQNVTFRCDPISEHNRLYWYRQTLGQGPEFLTYFQNEAQLEKSRLLSDRFSAERPKGSFSTLEIQRTEQGDSAMYLCASSLGSGSSYNEQFFGPGTRLTVL.

The CDR3 DNA reads TGCGCCAGCAGCTCGGACGTGCGGCGGGAGGGCCGGGATGAGCAGTTCTTC. This encodes CASSSDVRREGRDEQFF. This sequence joins TRBV5-1 and TRBJ2-1; 9 bases align to TRBD2. Germline CDR1 is SGHRS and CDR2 is YFSETQ. The ends lost 3 bases at V and 8 bases at J; junction bases unmatched: 15. The CDR3 sequence is 17 residues long.

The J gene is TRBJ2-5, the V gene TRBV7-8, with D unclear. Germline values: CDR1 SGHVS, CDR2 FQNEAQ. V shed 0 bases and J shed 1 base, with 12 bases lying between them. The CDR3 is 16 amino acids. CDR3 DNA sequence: TGTGCCAGCAGCTTAGCGATTTGGGCAGGCCAAGAGACCCAGTACTTC. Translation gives CASSLAIWAGQETQYF.